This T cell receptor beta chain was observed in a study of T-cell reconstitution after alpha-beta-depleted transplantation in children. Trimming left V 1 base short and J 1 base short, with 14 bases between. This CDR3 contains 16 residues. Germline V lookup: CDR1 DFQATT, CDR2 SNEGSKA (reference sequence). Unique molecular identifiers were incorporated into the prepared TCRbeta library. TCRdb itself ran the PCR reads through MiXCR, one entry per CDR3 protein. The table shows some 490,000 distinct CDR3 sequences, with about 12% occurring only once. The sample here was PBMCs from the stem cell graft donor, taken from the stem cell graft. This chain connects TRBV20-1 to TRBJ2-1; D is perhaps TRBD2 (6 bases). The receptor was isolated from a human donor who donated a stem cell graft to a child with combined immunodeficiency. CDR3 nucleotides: TGCAGTGCTAGAGCATTTCGGGGGAGTTCCTACAATGAGCAGTTCTTC. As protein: CSARAFRGSSYNEQFF.